This T cell receptor (beta chain) was recorded in a study of T cell changes during pregnancy in multiple sclerosis. The assay was immunoSEQ multiplex PCR, and TCRdb's table has in-frame clones only and misses some. This table holds some 52,000 clones, around 92% found once. Trimming removed 2 bases at V and 0 bases at J, with 8 bases between. This CDR3 region has 15 residues. The germline gives CDR1 MNHEY, CDR2 SMNVEV (reference sequence). The TCR originated in a female donor with multiple sclerosis, enrolled in a pregnancy study. The sample was CD4+ T cells from peripheral blood mononuclear cells, taken in the third trimester of pregnancy. The chain links TRBV27 to TRBJ1-3, with unresolved D. The CDR3 sequence is CASSLLAGSGNTIYF. CDR3 nucleotide sequence: TGTGCCAGCAGTTTACTGGCGGGCTCTGGAAACACCATATATTTT.